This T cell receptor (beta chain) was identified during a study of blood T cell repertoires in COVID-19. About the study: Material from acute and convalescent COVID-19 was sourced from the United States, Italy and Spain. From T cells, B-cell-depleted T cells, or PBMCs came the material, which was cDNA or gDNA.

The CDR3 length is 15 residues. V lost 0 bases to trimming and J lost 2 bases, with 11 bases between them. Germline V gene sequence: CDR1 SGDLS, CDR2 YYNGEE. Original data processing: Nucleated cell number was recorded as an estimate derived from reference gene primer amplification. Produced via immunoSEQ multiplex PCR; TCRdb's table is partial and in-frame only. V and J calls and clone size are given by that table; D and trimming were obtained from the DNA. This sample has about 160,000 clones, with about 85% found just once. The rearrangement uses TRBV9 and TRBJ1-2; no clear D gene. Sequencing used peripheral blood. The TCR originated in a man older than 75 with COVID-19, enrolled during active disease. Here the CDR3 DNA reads TGTGCCAGCAGCGTAGTGCCGACGGGGAACTATGGCTACACCTTC. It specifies CASSVVPTGNYGYTF.